The T cell receptor (beta chain) under discussion was sequenced for a study of blood T cell repertoires in COVID-19. The germline CDR1 and CDR2 sequences are ENHRY and SYGVKD. This CDR3 spans 14 amino acids. The J segment lost 2 bases and the V segment lost 6 bases, leaving 5 bases of the junction unmatched. This table comes from immunoSEQ multiplex PCR, and its TCRdb copy is limited to in-frame clones, with some not included. The sample holds about 140,000 clones, about four fifths seen once. Living in under 30 US areas, the participants were between roughly 18 and 90 years of age. Material: PBMCs or T cells enriched from blood (not recorded which). V and J are TRBV10-3 and TRBJ2-7; 9 bases line up with TRBD2. The sequence came from a woman younger than 30 who had been exposed to COVID-19. Here the CDR3 DNA reads TGTGCCATCAGCCAGTCTAGCGGGACCTACGAGCAGTACTTC. Translation: CAISQSSGTYEQYF.